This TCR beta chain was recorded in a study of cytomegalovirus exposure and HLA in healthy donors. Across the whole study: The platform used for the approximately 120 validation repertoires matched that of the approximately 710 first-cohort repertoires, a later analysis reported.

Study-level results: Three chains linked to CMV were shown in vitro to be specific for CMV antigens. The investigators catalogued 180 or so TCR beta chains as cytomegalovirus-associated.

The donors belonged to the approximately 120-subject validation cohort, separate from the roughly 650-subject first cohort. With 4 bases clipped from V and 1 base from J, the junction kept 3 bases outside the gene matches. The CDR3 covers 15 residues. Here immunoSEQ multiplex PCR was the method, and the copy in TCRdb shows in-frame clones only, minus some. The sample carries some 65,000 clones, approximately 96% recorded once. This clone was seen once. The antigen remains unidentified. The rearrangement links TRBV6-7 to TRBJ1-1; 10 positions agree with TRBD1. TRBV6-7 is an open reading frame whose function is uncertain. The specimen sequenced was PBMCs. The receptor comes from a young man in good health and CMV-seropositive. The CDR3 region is CASSSGQGKNTEAFF. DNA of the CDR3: TGTGCCAGCAGTTCGGGACAGGGGAAGAACACTGAAGCTTTCTTT.